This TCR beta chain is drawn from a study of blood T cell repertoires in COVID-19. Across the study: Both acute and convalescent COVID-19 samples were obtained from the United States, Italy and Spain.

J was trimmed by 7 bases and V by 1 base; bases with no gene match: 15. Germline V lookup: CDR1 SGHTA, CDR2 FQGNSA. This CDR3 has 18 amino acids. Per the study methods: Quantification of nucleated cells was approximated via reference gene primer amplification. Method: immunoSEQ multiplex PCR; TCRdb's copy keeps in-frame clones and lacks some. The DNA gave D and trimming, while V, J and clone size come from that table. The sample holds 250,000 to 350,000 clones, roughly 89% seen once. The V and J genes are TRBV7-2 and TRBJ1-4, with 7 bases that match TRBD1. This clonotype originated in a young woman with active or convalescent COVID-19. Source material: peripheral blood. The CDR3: CASSLVGWAAQGVEKLFF. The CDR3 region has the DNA TGTGCCAGCAGCTTAGTAGGTTGGGCAGCCCAGGGGGTTGAAAAACTGTTTTTT.